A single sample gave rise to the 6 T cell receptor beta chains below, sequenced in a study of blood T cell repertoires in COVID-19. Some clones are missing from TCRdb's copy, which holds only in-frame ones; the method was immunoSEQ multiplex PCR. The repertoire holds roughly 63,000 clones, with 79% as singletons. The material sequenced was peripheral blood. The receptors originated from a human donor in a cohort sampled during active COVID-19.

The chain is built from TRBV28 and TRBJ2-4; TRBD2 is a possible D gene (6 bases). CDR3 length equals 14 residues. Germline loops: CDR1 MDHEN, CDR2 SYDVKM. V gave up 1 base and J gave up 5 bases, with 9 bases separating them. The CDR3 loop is CASSLSPGENIQYF. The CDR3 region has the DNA TGTGCCAGCAGTTTATCTCCGGGGGAAAACATTCAGTACTTC. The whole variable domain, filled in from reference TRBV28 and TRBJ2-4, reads DVKVTQSSRYLVKRTGEKVFLECVQDMDHENMFWYRQDPGLGLRLIYFSYDVKMKEKGDIPEGYSVSREKKERFSLILESASTNQTSMYLCASSLSPGENIQYFGAGTRLSVL.

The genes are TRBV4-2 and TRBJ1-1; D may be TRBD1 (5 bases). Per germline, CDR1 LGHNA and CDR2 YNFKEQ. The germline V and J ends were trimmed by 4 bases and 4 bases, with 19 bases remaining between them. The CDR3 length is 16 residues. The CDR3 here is CASSPGGPYGSTEAFF. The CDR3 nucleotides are TGTGCCAGCAGCCCGGGGGGACCCTACGGGAGCACTGAAGCTTTCTTT.

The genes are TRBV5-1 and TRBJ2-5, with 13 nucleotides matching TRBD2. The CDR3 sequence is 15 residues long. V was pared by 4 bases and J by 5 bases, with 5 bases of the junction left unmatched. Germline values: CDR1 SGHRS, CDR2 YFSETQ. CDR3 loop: CASSTTSGRAETQYF. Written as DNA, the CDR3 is TGCGCCAGCAGCACCACTAGCGGGAGGGCTGAGACCCAGTACTTC. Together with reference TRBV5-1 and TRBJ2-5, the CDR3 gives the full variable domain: KAGVTQTPRYLIKTRGQQVTLSCSPISGHRSVSWYQQTPGQGLQFLFEYFSETQRNKGNFPGRFSGRQFSNSRSEMNVSTLELGDSALYLCASSTTSGRAETQYFGPGTRLLVL.

CDR3 loop: CATRTSGYNEQFF. The CDR3 coding sequence is TGTGCCACCCGGACTAGCGGTTACAATGAGCAGTTCTTC. The rearrangement uses TRBV12-3 or TRBV12-4 and TRBJ2-1; TRBD2 matches at 10 bases. J lost 4 bases, V lost 10 bases, and 4 bases had no gene match. The CDR3 loop spans 13 amino acids.

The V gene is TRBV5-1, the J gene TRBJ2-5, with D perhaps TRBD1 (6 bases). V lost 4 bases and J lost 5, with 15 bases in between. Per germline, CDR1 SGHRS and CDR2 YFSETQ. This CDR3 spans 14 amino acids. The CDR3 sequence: CASSLGQLSETQYF. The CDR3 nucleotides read TGCGCCAGCAGCCTCGGACAGCTTTCCGAGACCCAGTACTTC.

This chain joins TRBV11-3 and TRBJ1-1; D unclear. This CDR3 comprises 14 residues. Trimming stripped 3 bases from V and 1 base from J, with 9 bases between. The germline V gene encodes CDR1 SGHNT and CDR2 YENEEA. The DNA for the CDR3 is TGTGCCAGCAGCTTTCGCGGCGGGAACACTGAAGCTTTCTTT. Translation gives CASSFRGGNTEAFF.